Presented here are 18 T cell receptor beta chains from one specimen sequenced in a study of PD-1 blockade in classical Hodgkin lymphoma. Method: immunoSEQ multiplex PCR; TCRdb's copy keeps in-frame clones and lacks some. The data contain 25,000 to 35,000 clones, around 72% of them singletons. Time point given: cycle 4 day 1 (C4D1), after about 6 weeks of nivolumab. Relapses following autologous stem cell transplantation were seen in all patients, with brentuximab vedotin exposure varying. This sample comprised peripheral blood mononuclear cells (PBMCs), obtained before the fourth cycle of nivolumab. The receptors come from a human donor with classical Hodgkin lymphoma.

V usage is TRBV6-1 and J usage is TRBJ2-5, with 10 bases identical to TRBD2. The germline V gene has CDR1 MNHNS and CDR2 SASEGT. The V gene end was trimmed by 4 bases and the J gene end by 5 bases; junction bases not matched to a gene: 4. The CDR3 has 14 amino acids. The CDR3 sequence is CASSGDSGRETQYF. The CDR3 DNA reads TGTGCCAGCAGTGGGGATAGCGGGAGGGAGACCCAGTACTTC.

The rearrangement uses TRBV28 and TRBJ1-4; 7 nucleotides align to TRBD1. V shed 3 bases, J shed 4 bases, and the junction held 8 bases outside the gene matches. The CDR3 has 16 amino acids. Germline CDR1 reads MDHEN; CDR2 reads SYDVKM. CDR3 nucleotide sequence: TGTGCCAGCAGTTTTGGACAGGCCTCACTTAATGAAAAACTGTTTTTT. It codes for CASSFGQASLNEKLFF. The entire variable domain, with the rest obtained from reference TRBV28 and TRBJ1-4, is as follows: DVKVTQSSRYLVKRTGEKVFLECVQDMDHENMFWYRQDPGLGLRLIYFSYDVKMKEKGDIPEGYSVSREKKERFSLILESASTNQTSMYLCASSFGQASLNEKLFFGSGTQLSVL.

This clone came up once. This chain connects TRBV7-2 to TRBJ2-1; a possible D gene is TRBD2 (6 bases). The V gene's germline CDR1 is SGHTA and CDR2 FQGNSA. The CDR3 length is 14 residues. Trimming took off 1 base at V and 10 bases at J, with 14 bases between the two ends. CDR3 amino acids: CASSLDRGFGEQFF. The DNA of the CDR3 is TGTGCCAGCAGCTTAGATCGGGGGTTCGGGGAGCAGTTCTTC.

This clone was picked up a small number of times. CDR3 sequence: CASSSPGHMNTEAFF. DNA for the CDR3: TGTGCCAGCAGTTCCCCCGGACATATGAACACTGAAGCTTTCTTT. The chain joins TRBV6-5 to TRBJ1-1; D is possibly TRBD1 (5 bases). Germline values: CDR1 MNHEY, CDR2 SVGAGI. Trimming shortened V by 4 bases and J by 0 bases, and 12 bases separated the two germline ends. The CDR3 is 15 residues long.

The chain combines TRBV7-9 with TRBJ2-1; D might be TRBD1 or TRBD2, each matching 6 bases. V was pared by 5 bases and J by 10 bases, with 12 bases between. Per the germline V gene, CDR1 is SEHNR and CDR2 is FQNEAQ (reference sequence). The length of the CDR3 is 12 residues. This CDR3 is CASSQGGREQFF. CDR3 coding DNA: TGTGCCAGCAGCCAAGGGGGGAGGGAGCAGTTCTTC.

CDR3 amino acids: CASSLVRYEQFF. The CDR3 DNA reads TGTGCCAGCAGCTTGGTGCGATATGAGCAGTTCTTC. This chain joins TRBV5-6 and TRBJ2-1; D gene ambiguous. CDR1 and CDR2 (germline): SGHDT, YYEEEE. V lost 0 bases, J lost 8 bases, and 6 bases lay in between. The CDR3 sequence is 12 residues long. Supplemented by reference TRBV5-6 and TRBJ2-1, the full variable domain reads DAGVTQSPTHLIKTRGQQVTLRCSPKSGHDTVSWYQQALGQGPQFIFQYYEEEERQRGNFPDRFSGHQFPNYSSELNVNALLLGDSALYLCASSLVRYEQFFGPGTRLTVL.

This chain joins TRBV5-6 and TRBJ1-1; D is uncertain. CDR3 length: 14 residues. Germline V lookup: CDR1 SGHDT, CDR2 YYEEEE. Trimming took 2 bases from V and 7 from J, leaving 15 bases between them. The CDR3 here is CASSLLLGPFEAFF. For the CDR3, the DNA is TGTGCCAGCAGCTTACTTTTGGGTCCCTTTGAAGCTTTCTTT.

The chain links TRBV5-1 to TRBJ2-1, with 11 bases lining up with TRBD2. The CDR3 extends over 15 amino acids. Germline lookup yields CDR1 SGHRS and CDR2 YFSETQ. V shed 3 bases and J 5 bases; nucleotides not matched to a gene: 4. The CDR3: CASSSGTSGNNEQFF. CDR3 DNA sequence: TGCGCCAGCAGCTCCGGGACTAGCGGTAACAATGAGCAGTTCTTC.

The chain carries TRBV29-1 and TRBJ1-2; D gene uncertain. This CDR3 has 11 amino acids. Trimming pared 4 bases from V and 3 bases from J, leaving 6 bases between. In germline, CDR1 is SQVTM, CDR2 ANQGSEA. In DNA form, the CDR3 reads TGCAGCGTTGCTCGGGACTATGGCTACACCTTC. Residues: CSVARDYGYTF.

In its sample, this clone was seen once. Other DNA sequences in the same sample also yield this CDR3. The V and J genes are TRBV7-9 and TRBJ2-5; D remains ambiguous. The CDR3 has 14 residues. Germline V gene data show CDR1 as SEHNR and CDR2 as FQNEAQ (reference sequence). V was trimmed by 1 base and J by 2 bases, leaving 8 bases between them. The CDR3 nucleotides read TGTGCCAGCAGCTTAGTAGACGGACAAGAGACCCAGTACTTC. Its translation is CASSLVDGQETQYF.

The CDR3 loop reads CASSTPSGGIYGYTF. CDR3 coding DNA: TGTGCCAGCAGTACTCCCTCAGGGGGTATCTATGGCTACACCTTC. The V gene is TRBV6-6, the J gene TRBJ1-2, with 7 bases matching TRBD1. Per the germline V gene, CDR1 is MNHNY and CDR2 is SVGAGI (reference sequence). CDR3 length: 15 residues. The trim removed 5 bases at V and 4 bases at J, leaving 10 bases unmatched.

The J gene is TRBJ2-7, the V gene TRBV7-2, with 7 bases matching TRBD1. CDR1 and CDR2 from the germline V gene are SGHTA and FQGNSA. V shed 0 bases and J 0 bases; nucleotides not matched to a gene: 2. This CDR3 is 15 amino acids long. DNA for the CDR3: TGTGCCAGCAGCTTAGCGGCAGGGGGCTCCTACGAGCAGTACTTC. This translates into CASSLAAGGSYEQYF.

The chain couples TRBV6-5 to TRBJ1-5; D uncertain. CDR3 length: 13 amino acids. V lost 4 bases and J lost 6, with 10 bases in between. The germline CDR1 and CDR2 sequences are MNHEY and SVGAGI. The CDR3 DNA reads TGTGCCAGCAGTTTGACCGTTGGTCAGCCCCAGCATTTT. Protein: CASSLTVGQPQHF.

J is TRBJ2-1 and V is TRBV6-5, with D tentatively TRBD2 (5 bases). The CDR3 has 14 residues. Germline V gene lookup returns CDR1 MNHEY and CDR2 SVGAGI. The V end lost 6 bases, the J end lost 7 bases, and 16 bases lay between the germline ends. CDR3 sequence: CASRTQRDRNEQFF. The CDR3 nucleotides are TGTGCCAGCAGAACTCAGAGGGATAGAAATGAGCAGTTCTTC.

The V and J genes are TRBV6-5 and TRBJ2-5; no reliable D call. The DNA end is more similar to TRBJ2-7, so the J call may be wrong. Germline-derived CDR1 and CDR2 are MNHEY and SVGAGI. This CDR3 region has 15 residues. CDR3 loop: CASSYSTGPGDEQYF. In nucleotides, the CDR3 is TGTGCCAGCAGTTACTCCACCGGGCCAGGTGACGAGCAGTACTTC.

DNA for the CDR3: TGTGCCAGCAGCGTAGCCACCCTCACAGATACGCAGTATTTT. Translated, it gives CASSVATLTDTQYF. The V gene is TRBV9, the J gene TRBJ2-3; D not certain. The CDR3 is 14 amino acids. From germline, CDR1 is SGDLS and CDR2 YYNGEE. V was trimmed by 0 bases and J by 2 bases, leaving 7 bases between them.

This clone was observed a handful of times. The DNA of the CDR3 is TGCGCCAGCAGCTTGGCATTGGGAGAGCGGTTGGAAAAACTGTTTTTT. This sequence encodes CASSLALGERLEKLFF. V usage is TRBV5-1 and J usage is TRBJ1-4, with D unclear. CDR3 length: 16 amino acids. Trimming left V 0 bases short and J 8 bases short, with 17 bases between. Germline lookup yields CDR1 SGHRS and CDR2 YFSETQ.

This clone was detected once. The J gene is TRBJ1-5, the V gene TRBV7-2; the D gene is possibly TRBD1 (5 bases). The CDR3 spans 15 residues. Germline-derived CDR1 and CDR2 are SGHTA and FQGNSA. V lost 3 bases to trimming and J lost 5 bases, with 14 bases between them. The DNA for the CDR3 is TGTGCCAGCAGCTTTAGGTCAGGGTCGGATCAGCCCCAGCATTTT. Translated: CASSFRSGSDQPQHF.